These T cell receptor beta chains were read from a single sample in a study of technical replicates of blood from a few donors. Method: immunoSEQ multiplex PCR; TCRdb's copy keeps in-frame clones and lacks some. The sample lists roughly 70,000 clones; 85% to 95% were seen once. The sample was T cells isolated from PBMCs. Receptors originate from a human donor in good health. CDR3s include the opening cysteine and the closing phenylalanine or tryptophan. The D gene is left open where the match is weak. Clone size appears in some rows only: once, few, many, or a class for an expanded clone.

d_gene	v_gene	j_gene	abundance	CDR3nt	CDR3aa
.	TRBV10-1	TRBJ1-2	.	TGCGCCAGCAGTTCCAGGACAGACCCCTATGGCTACACCTTC	CASSSRTDPYGYTF
.	TRBV5-4	TRBJ2-6	.	TGTGCCAGCAGCTTGGATTGGACAACCCGAAGACCTGGGGCCAACGTCCTGACTTTC	CASSLDWTTRRPGANVLTF
.	TRBV25-1	TRBJ2-3	.	TGTGCCAGCAGTGGGGCAACGACAGCTAGCACAGATACGCAGTATTTT	CASSGATTASTDTQYF
TRBD1	TRBV7-9	TRBJ2-7	.	TGTGCCAGCAGTCCAGCGAGGGACAGGGGCTACGAGCAGTACTTC	CASSPARDRGYEQYF
TRBD2	TRBV9	TRBJ2-7	.	TGTGCCAGCAGCGCCTACGGGACTAGCGGCCTAGAGCAGTACTTC	CASSAYGTSGLEQYF
.	TRBV20-1	TRBJ2-7	.	TGCAGTGCTAGTTCCAGGGACGAGCAGTACTTC	CSASSRDEQYF
.	TRBV7-3	TRBJ2-5	.	TGTGCCAGCAGCTTATCCGGCCAAGAGACCCAGTACTTC	CASSLSGQETQYF
.	TRBV28	TRBJ1-5	.	TGTGCCAGCAGTTTCTTTAGTCAGGGTTTACATCAGCCCCAGCATTTT	CASSFFSQGLHQPQHF
.	TRBV9	TRBJ1-5	.	TGTGCCAGCAGCGTAGGGCAGGGAGGGAATCAGCCCCAGCATTTT	CASSVGQGGNQPQHF
TRBD1	TRBV19	TRBJ2-7	.	TGTGCCAGTAGTCCCCGGGACAGGGAGTTTTGGGAGCAGTACTTC	CASSPRDREFWEQYF
TRBD2	TRBV11-3	TRBJ2-1	.	TGTGCCAGCACCCCCTATAGACTAGCGGGGCCGAGCTCCTACAATGAGCAGTTCTTC	CASTPYRLAGPSSYNEQFF
.	TRBV21-1	TRBJ2-2	.	TGTGCCAGCAGCTCGCACCTTATAGCGGGAGCGCACACCGGGGAGCTGTTTTTT	CASSSHLIAGAHTGELFF
.	TRBV5-6	TRBJ2-7	.	TGTGCCAGCAGCTTATCCCCAGGGCCCTACGAGCAGTACTTC	CASSLSPGPYEQYF
.	TRBV19	TRBJ2-5	.	TGTGCCAGTAGTACGAATCCTTACCGGGACACCTACCAAGAGACCCAGTACTTC	CASSTNPYRDTYQETQYF
TRBD1	TRBV10-3	TRBJ1-1	once	TGTGCCATCAGTGAGGATGACAGGGGAAACACTGAAGCTTTCTTT	CAISEDDRGNTEAFF
TRBD1	TRBV27	TRBJ2-7	.	TGTGCCAGCAGTTTAACTGGGACAGTGAATCGCGAGCAGTACTTC	CASSLTGTVNREQYF
.	TRBV11-3	TRBJ2-5	once	TGTGCCAGCAGCTTAGGGAGGGAGACCCAGTACTTC	CASSLGRETQYF
TRBD2	TRBV27	TRBJ2-7	.	TGTGCCAGCAGTTTAACGGGAGGGCCGGGGTACGAGCAGTACTTC	CASSLTGGPGYEQYF
TRBD2	TRBV2	TRBJ2-4	.	TGTGCCAGCAGTGAAAAGGGTAGCGGGAGTTACATTCAGTACTTC	CASSEKGSGSYIQYF
TRBD1	TRBV18	TRBJ1-3	.	TGTGCCAGCTCACCACCCCAGGGGGCCTCTAGTAACACCATATATTTT	CASSPPQGASSNTIYF
TRBD1	TRBV4-3	TRBJ1-2	.	TGCGCCAGCAGCCAATCCCTACAGGGGGCTCGCGGCTACACCTTC	CASSQSLQGARGYTF
.	TRBV6-6	TRBJ1-4	.	TGTGCCAGCGAGGGATCTAATGAAAAACTGTTTTTT	CASEGSNEKLFF
.	TRBV27	TRBJ1-2	.	TGTGCCAGCAGTCCGGAACCAGGGGTCTCCTATGGCTACACCTTC	CASSPEPGVSYGYTF
.	TRBV13	TRBJ1-2	few	TGTGCCAGCAGCTTGGACAACACCTATGGCTACACCTTC	CASSLDNTYGYTF
TRBD1	TRBV11-2	TRBJ2-5	.	TGTGCCAGCAGCCCTGGGACAGGGCAAGAGACCCAGTACTTC	CASSPGTGQETQYF
TRBD1	TRBV5-1	TRBJ1-3	.	TGCGCCAGCAGCCCGGGACAGCCATCCTCTGGAAACACCATATATTTT	CASSPGQPSSGNTIYF
TRBD1	TRBV9	TRBJ2-6	once	TGTGCCAGCAGCGGATCCGGGACAGCTGGGGCCAACGTCCTGACTTTC	CASSGSGTAGANVLTF
.	TRBV6-5	TRBJ1-2	once	TGTGCCAGCAGCCCCGTCCGTGGCTACACCTTC	CASSPVRGYTF
TRBD1	TRBV7-8	TRBJ1-4	.	TGTGCCAGCAGCTTAGGGACAGGGGCAAAACTGTTTTTT	CASSLGTGAKLFF
.	TRBV28	TRBJ1-2	.	TGTGCCAGCAGTCCGCAGCAGGGAAGCTATGGCTACACCTTC	CASSPQQGSYGYTF
.	TRBV11-3	TRBJ2-1	.	TGTGCCAGCAGCAAACAATCCGGGACTGGAACCTACAATGAGCAGTTCTTC	CASSKQSGTGTYNEQFF
.	TRBV4-1	TRBJ2-7	.	TGCGCCAGCAGCCAAGTGGTGGCGGGAATCCGAGGCGAGCAGTACTTC	CASSQVVAGIRGEQYF
.	TRBV7-9	TRBJ1-1	.	TGTGCCAGCAGCTTAACGGTCGAAGCTTTCTTT	CASSLTVEAFF
TRBD2	TRBV9	TRBJ2-3	.	TGTGCCAGCAGCGTAGTAGCGGGAGATATCACAGATACGCAGTATTTT	CASSVVAGDITDTQYF
TRBD1	TRBV7-9	TRBJ2-5	once	TGTGCCAGCAGCTTCACAGGGGCCCAGTACTTC	CASSFTGAQYF
.	TRBV11-3	TRBJ1-1	.	TGTGCCAGCACCAAAAGCGGTTACTCCTTATCGAACACTGAAGCTTTCTTT	CASTKSGYSLSNTEAFF
TRBD2	TRBV5-1	TRBJ2-2	.	TGCGCCAGCAGCCGCGTACTAGCGGGAGAAAACGGGGAGCTGTTTTTT	CASSRVLAGENGELFF
.	TRBV7-9	TRBJ1-2	.	TGTGCCAGCAGCTTAGGCGGGGTGGAGCGAGGCTACACCTTC	CASSLGGVERGYTF
.	TRBV28	TRBJ2-7	.	TGTGCCAGCAGAGCCCCCGGGAACTACGAGCAGTACTTC	CASRAPGNYEQYF
TRBD2	TRBV7-2	TRBJ2-1	.	TGTGCCAGCAGCTTAGCGCTGAGCGGGAGGAATAACAATGAGCAGTTCTTC	CASSLALSGRNNNEQFF
.	TRBV9	TRBJ2-3	.	TGTGCCAGCAGCGTAGGACAGTATACAGATACGCAGTATTTT	CASSVGQYTDTQYF
.	TRBV7-3	TRBJ2-2	.	TGTGCCAGCAGCTTAAACGGGAGGAACACCGGGGAGCTGTTTTTT	CASSLNGRNTGELFF
TRBD2	TRBV11-2	TRBJ2-7	.	TGTGCCAGCAGCCGGACTAGCGGTGAGGTCTACGAGCAGTACTTC	CASSRTSGEVYEQYF
TRBD1	TRBV6-4	TRBJ2-1	.	TGTGCCAGCAGTGACTCGGGGACAGGGCAGTTCTTC	CASSDSGTGQFF
TRBD2	TRBV9	TRBJ2-7	once	TGTGCCAGCAGCGCAGGACTAGCGCTCTCCTACGAGCAGTACTTC	CASSAGLALSYEQYF
.	TRBV20-1	TRBJ2-1	.	TGCAGTGCTGAGTCCTACAATGAGCAGTTCTTC	CSAESYNEQFF
TRBD2	TRBV5-4	TRBJ2-7	.	TGTGCCAGCAGTACCGGACTAGCGGGAGGCTACGAGCAGTACTTC	CASSTGLAGGYEQYF
TRBD1	TRBV5-1	TRBJ2-7	.	TGCGCCAGCAGCTTAGGGACAGGGATTTACGAGCAGTACTTC	CASSLGTGIYEQYF
TRBD1	TRBV6-5	TRBJ2-7	.	TGTGCCAGCAGTTACTCGAGGGGGCACCGCTACGAGCAGTACTTC	CASSYSRGHRYEQYF
TRBD1	TRBV7-9	TRBJ1-4	.	TGTGCCAGCAGCCCTGGGACAGGGAAGGAAAAACTGTTTTTT	CASSPGTGKEKLFF
.	TRBV7-3	TRBJ2-3	.	TGTGCCAGCAGCTTACAGGGACACAACACAGATACGCAGTATTTT	CASSLQGHNTDTQYF
.	TRBV2	TRBJ2-4	.	TGTGCCAGCATAGCTCAGGGATCCATTCAGTACTTC	CASIAQGSIQYF
.	TRBV21-1	TRBJ1-5	once	TGTGCCAGCAGCAAAGGTGCCCGGGACAACAATCAGCCCCAGCATTTT	CASSKGARDNNQPQHF
.	TRBV5-4	TRBJ2-2	.	TGTGCCAGCAGTCGTGGCTCCGGGGAGCTGTTTTTT	CASSRGSGELFF
TRBD2	TRBV4-3	TRBJ2-1	.	TGCGCCAGCAGCCAGCCCGGAACTAGCGGGAGAGGAGGTGAGCAGTTCTTC	CASSQPGTSGRGGEQFF
TRBD1	TRBV4-3	TRBJ1-2	.	TGCGCCAGCAGCCAAGAGTTCGGGACAGACAACTATGGCTACACCTTC	CASSQEFGTDNYGYTF
TRBD2	TRBV10-3	TRBJ2-2	.	TGTGCCATCAAGGGACTAGCGGGAGGGAAAACCGGGGAGCTGTTTTTT	CAIKGLAGGKTGELFF
.	TRBV19	TRBJ1-1	.	TGTGCCAGTAGTCTTGACAGGTGGAAAGCTTTCTTT	CASSLDRWKAFF
TRBD1	TRBV19	TRBJ2-1	.	TGTGCCAGTAGTCAGGGACAGGGCGATGAGCAGTTCTTC	CASSQGQGDEQFF
TRBD1	TRBV9	TRBJ2-2	.	TGTGCCAGCAGCGTGACAGGGTACACCGGGGAGCTGTTTTTT	CASSVTGYTGELFF